One TCR beta chain is described in this entry. The source of the sample is a study of control samples from healthy donors and cancer patients. Germline V gives CDR1 MNHEY, CDR2 SVGAGI. The ends were cut back, 6 bases at V and 3 bases at J, with 14 bases in the middle. CDR3 length: 14 residues. TCRdb's table, derived via immunoSEQ multiplex PCR, lists solely in-frame clones and lacks some. The sample contains about 160,000 clones, 80% to 95% of which appear only once. Sequenced sample: blood. This chain connects TRBV6-5 to TRBJ1-1; D is uncertain. This TCR came from a woman aged 30 to 39 in good health. The CDR3 DNA follows: TGTGCCAGCAGCCTCCTAATTACGGACACTGAAGCTTTCTTT. Its protein is CASSLLITDTEAFF.